The present entry profiles one TCR beta chain with its context. The antigen remains undetermined. This entry belongs to a study of shared clonotypes between healthy human individuals. Overall study findings and caveats: Compared with clonotypes that all four donors shared, non-shared clonotypes had lower generation probabilities.

In the CD4+ fraction, cells were divided into CD45RA+ naive and CD45RA-negative memory subsets. The deep-level immunoSEQ assay was used. This table comes from immunoSEQ multiplex PCR, and its TCRdb copy is limited to in-frame clones, with some not included. This table has some 1.5 million clones, around 95% appearing once. V was cut by 0 bases and J by 2 bases, with 10 bases left in between. Germline lookup yields CDR1 WNHNN and CDR2 SYGVQD (reference sequence). The CDR3 loop spans 15 amino acids. This chain connects TRBV10-1 to TRBJ2-5, with D tentatively TRBD2 (5 bases). The specimen was naive CD4+ T cells sorted from blood. Indicated subset: CD45RA+ positively selected. The source is a man younger than 40 in good health. CDR3 protein: CASSESGGPQETQYF. CDR3 bases: TGCGCCAGCAGTGAGTCAGGCGGGCCGCAAGAGACCCAGTACTTC.